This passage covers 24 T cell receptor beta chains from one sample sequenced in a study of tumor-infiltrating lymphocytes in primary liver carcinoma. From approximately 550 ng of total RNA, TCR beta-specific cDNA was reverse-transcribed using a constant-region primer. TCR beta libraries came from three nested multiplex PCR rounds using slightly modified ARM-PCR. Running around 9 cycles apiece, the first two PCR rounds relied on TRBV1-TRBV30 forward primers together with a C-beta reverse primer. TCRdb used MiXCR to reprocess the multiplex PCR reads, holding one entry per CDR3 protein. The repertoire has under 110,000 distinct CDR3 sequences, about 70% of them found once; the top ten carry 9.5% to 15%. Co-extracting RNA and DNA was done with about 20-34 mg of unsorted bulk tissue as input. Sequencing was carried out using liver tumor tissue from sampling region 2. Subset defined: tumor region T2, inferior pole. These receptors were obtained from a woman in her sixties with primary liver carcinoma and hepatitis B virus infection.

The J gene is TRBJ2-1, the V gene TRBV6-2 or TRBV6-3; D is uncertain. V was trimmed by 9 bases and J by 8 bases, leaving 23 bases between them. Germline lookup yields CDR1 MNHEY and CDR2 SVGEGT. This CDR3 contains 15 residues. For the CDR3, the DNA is TGTGCCAGTAGTCTAGAGTCCTGGTGGCCTTATGAGCAGTTCTTC. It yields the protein CASSLESWWPYEQFF.

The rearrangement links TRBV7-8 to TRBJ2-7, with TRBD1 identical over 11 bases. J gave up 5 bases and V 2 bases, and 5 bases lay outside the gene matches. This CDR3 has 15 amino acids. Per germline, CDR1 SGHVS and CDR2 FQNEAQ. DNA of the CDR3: TGTGCCAGCAGCTTAACCGGGACAGGGGGGCACGAGCAGTACTTC. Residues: CASSLTGTGGHEQYF.

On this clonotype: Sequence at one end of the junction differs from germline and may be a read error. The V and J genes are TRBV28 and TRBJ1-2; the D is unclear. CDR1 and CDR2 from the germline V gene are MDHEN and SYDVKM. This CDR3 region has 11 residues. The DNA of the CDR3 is TGTTCCAGCAGTTTGGCGGCTGGCTACCCCTTC. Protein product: CSSSLAAGYPF.

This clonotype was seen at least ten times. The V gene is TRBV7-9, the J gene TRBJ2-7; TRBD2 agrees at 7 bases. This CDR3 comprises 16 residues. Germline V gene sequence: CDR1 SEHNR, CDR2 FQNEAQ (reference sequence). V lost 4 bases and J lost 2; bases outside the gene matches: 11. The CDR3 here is CASSSLRGSGAYEQYF. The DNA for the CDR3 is TGTGCCAGCAGCTCACTGCGGGGCAGCGGGGCCTACGAGCAGTACTTC. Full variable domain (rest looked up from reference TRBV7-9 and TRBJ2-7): DTGVSQNPRHKITKRGQNVTFRCDPISEHNRLYWYRQTLGQGPEFLTYFQNEAQLEKSRLLSDRFSAERPKGSFSTLEIQRTEQGDSAMYLCASSSLRGSGAYEQYFGPGTRLTVT.

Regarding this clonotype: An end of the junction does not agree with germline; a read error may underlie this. The CDR3 loop reads CASSPELAGLDTQYF. CDR3 coding DNA: TGTGCCAGCAGCCCTGAACTAGCGGGCCTAGATACGCAATATTTT. The chain combines TRBV11-2 with TRBJ2-3; 9 nucleotides align to TRBD2. The germline gives CDR1 SGHAT, CDR2 FQNNGV. The CDR3 is 15 amino acids.

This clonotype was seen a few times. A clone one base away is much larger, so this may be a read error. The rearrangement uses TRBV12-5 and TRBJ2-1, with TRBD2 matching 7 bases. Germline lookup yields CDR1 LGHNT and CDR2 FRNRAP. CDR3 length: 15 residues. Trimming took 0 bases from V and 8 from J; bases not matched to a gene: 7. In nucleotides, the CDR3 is TGTGCTAGTGGTTTGGTCGGGGGGATGATCGATGAGCAGTTCTTC. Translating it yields CASGLVGGMIDEQFF.

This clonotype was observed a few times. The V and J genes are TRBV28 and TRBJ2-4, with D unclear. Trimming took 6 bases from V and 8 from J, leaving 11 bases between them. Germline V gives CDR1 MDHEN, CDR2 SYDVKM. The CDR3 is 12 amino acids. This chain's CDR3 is CASRDRVDIQYF. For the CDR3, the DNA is TGTGCCAGCAGGGACCGGGTGGACATTCAGTACTTC. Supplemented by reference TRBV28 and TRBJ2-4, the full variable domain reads DVKVTQSSRYLVKRTGEKVFLECVQDMDHENMFWYRQDPGLGLRLIYFSYDVKMKEKGDIPEGYSVSREKKERFSLILESASTNQTSMYLCASRDRVDIQYFGAGTRLSVL.

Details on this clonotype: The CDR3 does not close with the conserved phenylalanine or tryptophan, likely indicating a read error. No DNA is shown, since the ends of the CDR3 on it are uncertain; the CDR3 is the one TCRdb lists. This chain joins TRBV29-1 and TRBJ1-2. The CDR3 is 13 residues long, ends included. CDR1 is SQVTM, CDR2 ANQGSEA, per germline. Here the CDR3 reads CSATGLGGSGNTI.

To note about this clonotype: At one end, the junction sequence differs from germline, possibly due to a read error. The CDR3 region is CASSQTRGNAIYF. DNA of the CDR3: TGCGCCAGTAGCCAAACCAGGGGAAACGCCATATATTTT. The chain links TRBV4-1 to TRBJ1-3; TRBD1 might be the D (6 bases). In germline, CDR1 is MGHRA, CDR2 YSYEKL. The CDR3 covers 13 residues.

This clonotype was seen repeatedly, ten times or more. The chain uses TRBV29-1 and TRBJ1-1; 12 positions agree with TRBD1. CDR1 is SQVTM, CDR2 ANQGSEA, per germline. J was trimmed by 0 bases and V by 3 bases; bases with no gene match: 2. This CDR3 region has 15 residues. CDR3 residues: CSVEGQGALNTEAFF. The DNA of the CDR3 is TGCAGCGTTGAGGGACAGGGGGCCCTGAACACTGAAGCTTTCTTT.

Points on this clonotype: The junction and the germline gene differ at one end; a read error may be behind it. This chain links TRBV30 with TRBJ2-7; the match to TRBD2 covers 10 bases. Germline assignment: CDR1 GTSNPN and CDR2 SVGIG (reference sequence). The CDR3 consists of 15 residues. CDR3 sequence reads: CAWGVRGLAAYEQYF. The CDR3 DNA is TGTGCCTGGGGTGTACGTGGACTAGCGGCCTACGAGCAATACTTC. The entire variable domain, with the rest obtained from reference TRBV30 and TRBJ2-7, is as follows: SQTIHQWPATLVQPVGSPLSLECTVEGTSNPNLYWYRQAAGRGLQLLFYSVGIGQISSEVPQNLSASRPQDRQFILSSKKLLLSDSGFYLCAWGVRGLAAYEQYFGPGTRLTVT.

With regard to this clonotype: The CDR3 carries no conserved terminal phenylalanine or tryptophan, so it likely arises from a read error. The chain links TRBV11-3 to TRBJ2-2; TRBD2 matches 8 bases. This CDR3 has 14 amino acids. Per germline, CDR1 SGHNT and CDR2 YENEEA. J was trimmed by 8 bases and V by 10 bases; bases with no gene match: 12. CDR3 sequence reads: CANGAGGPTGELFS. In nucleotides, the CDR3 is TGTGCCAACGGTGCGGGGGGACCGACAGGGGAGCTGTTTTCT.

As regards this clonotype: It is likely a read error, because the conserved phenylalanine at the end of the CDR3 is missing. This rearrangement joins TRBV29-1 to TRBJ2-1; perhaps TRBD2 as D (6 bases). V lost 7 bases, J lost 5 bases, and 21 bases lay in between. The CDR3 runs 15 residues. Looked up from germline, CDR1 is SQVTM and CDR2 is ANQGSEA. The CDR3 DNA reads TGCAGCGCCCCCTCCCGCGGGATGGCGGACAATGAGCAGTTCTTA. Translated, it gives CSAPSRGMADNEQFL.

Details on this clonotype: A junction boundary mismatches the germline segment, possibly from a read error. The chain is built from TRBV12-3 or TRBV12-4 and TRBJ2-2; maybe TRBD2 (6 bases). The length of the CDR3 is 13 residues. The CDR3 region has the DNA TGTGCCAGCAGTTTAGAGATGCTCGGGGGGCTGTTTTTT. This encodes CASSLEMLGGLFF.

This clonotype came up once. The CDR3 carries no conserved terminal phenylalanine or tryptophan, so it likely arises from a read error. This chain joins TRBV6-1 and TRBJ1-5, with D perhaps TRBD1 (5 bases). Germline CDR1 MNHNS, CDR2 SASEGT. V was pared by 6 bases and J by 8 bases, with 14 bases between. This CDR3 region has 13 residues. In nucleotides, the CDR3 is TGTGCCAGCAGGGGGGATCGCGGAGAGCCCCAGCATCTT. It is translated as CASRGDRGEPQHL.

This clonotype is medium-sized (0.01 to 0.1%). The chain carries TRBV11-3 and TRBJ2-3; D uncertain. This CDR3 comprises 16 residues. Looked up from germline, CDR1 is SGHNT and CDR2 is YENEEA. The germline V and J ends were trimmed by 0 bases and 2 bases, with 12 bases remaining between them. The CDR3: CASSLDHIQFTDTQYF. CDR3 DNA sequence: TGTGCCAGCAGCTTAGATCATATTCAGTTCACAGATACGCAGTATTTT.

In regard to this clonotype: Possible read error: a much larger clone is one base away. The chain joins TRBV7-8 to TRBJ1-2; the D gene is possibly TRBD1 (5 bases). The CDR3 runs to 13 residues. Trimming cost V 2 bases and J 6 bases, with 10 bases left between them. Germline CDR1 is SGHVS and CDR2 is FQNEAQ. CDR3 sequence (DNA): TGTGCCAGCAGCTTATTGGGGGAGCATGGCTACACCTTC. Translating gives CASSLLGEHGYTF.

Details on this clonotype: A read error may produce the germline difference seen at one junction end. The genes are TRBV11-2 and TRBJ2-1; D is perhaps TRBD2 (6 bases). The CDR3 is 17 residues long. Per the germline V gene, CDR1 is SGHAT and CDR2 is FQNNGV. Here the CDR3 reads CTSSLALEGGVRSEQFF. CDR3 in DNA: TGTACCAGCAGCTTAGCGCTAGAGGGAGGCGTCCGGAGTGAGCAGTTCTTC. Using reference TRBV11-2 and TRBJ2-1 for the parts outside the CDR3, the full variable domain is EAGVAQSPRYKIIEKRQSVAFWCNPISGHATLYWYQQILGQGPKLLIQFQNNGVVDDSQLPKDRFSAERLKGVDSTLKIQPAKLEDSAVYLCTSSLALEGGVRSEQFFGPGTRLTVL.

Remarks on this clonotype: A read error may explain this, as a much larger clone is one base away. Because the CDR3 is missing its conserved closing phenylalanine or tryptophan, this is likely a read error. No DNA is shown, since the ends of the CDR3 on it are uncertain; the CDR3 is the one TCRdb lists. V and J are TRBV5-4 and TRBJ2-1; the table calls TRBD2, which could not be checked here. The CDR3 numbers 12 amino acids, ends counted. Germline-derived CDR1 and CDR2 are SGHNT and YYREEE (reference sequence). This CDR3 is CASSYGAEEEFL.

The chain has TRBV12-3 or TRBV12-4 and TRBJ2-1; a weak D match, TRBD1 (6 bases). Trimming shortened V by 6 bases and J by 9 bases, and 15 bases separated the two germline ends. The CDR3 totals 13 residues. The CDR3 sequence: CASSYEGVAEQFF. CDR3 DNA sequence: TGTGCCAGCAGCTACGAGGGGGTTGCTGAGCAGTTCTTC.

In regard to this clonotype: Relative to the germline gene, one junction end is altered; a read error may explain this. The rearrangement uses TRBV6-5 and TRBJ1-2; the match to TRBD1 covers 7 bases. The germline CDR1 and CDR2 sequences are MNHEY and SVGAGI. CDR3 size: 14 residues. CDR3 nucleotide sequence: TGTGGCAGCAGAGGCGGACAGGCCATCTATGGGTACACCTTC. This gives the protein CGSRGGQAIYGYTF.

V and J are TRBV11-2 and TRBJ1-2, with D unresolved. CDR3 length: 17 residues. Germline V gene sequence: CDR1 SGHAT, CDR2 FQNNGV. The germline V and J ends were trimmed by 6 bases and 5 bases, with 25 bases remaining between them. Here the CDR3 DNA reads TGTGCCAGCAGTCCAATTCGAGGTCCGGGAGGAAGGTATGGCTACACCTTC. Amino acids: CASSPIRGPGGRYGYTF.

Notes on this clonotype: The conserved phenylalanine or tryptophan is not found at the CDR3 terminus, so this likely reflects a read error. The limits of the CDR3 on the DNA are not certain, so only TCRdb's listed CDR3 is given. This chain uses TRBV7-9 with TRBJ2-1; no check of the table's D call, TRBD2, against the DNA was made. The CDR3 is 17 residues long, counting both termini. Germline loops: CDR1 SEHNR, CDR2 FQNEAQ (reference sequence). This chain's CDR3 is CASSHPISGFSYNEQLL.

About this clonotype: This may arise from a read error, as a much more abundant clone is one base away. CDR3 region: CASNQYPGELFF. The CDR3 DNA is TGTGCCAGCAACCAATATCCCGGGGAGCTGTTTTTT. The chain is built from TRBV16 and TRBJ2-2; D gene uncertain. This CDR3 is built from 12 residues. CDR1 is KGHSY, CDR2 FQNENV, per germline.